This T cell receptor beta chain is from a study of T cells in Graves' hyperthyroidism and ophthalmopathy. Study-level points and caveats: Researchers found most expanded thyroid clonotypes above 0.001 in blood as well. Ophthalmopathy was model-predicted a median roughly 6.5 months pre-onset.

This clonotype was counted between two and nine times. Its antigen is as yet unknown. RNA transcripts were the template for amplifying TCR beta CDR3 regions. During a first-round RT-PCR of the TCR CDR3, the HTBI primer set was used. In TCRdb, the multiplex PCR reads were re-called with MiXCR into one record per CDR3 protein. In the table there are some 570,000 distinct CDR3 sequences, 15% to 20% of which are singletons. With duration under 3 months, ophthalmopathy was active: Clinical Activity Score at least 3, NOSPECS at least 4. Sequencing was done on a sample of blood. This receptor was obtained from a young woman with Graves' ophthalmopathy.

The CDR3 sequence: CSAEGQHRNYKMNTEAFF. As DNA, the CDR3 is TGCAGCGCTGAGGGACAGCACCGCAACTACAAAATGAACACTGAAGCTTTCTTT. The chain recombines TRBV29-1 with TRBJ1-1, with 7 bases identical to TRBD1. Trimming took 7 bases from V and 0 from J; bases not matched to a gene: 20. Germline values: CDR1 SQVTM, CDR2 ANQGSEA. The length of the CDR3 is 18 residues.